This TCR beta chain is from a study of blood T cell repertoires in COVID-19. Everyone who took part was roughly 18 to 89 years old, and they came from about two dozen US areas. This CDR3 spans 15 amino acids. The germline V gene has CDR1 GTSNPN and CDR2 SVGIG (reference sequence). With 0 bases clipped from V and 7 bases from J, the junction kept 9 bases outside the gene matches. The protocol was immunoSEQ multiplex PCR, while the TCRdb copy is restricted to in-frame clones and leaves out a portion. Found here are fewer than 250,000 clones, 86% of them singletons; the top ten hold 3.5% to 4%. This receptor was taken from a woman between 40 and 55 years old with acute COVID-19. The chain combines TRBV30 with TRBJ2-7; 10 bases are shared with TRBD2. Sequenced input: PBMCs or T cells enriched from blood (not recorded which). DNA of the CDR3: TGTGCCTGGAGTGTTACGGGACTAGCGCCGCTTGAGCAGTACTTC. Protein product: CAWSVTGLAPLEQYF.